A single sample gave rise to the 32 T cell receptor beta chains below, sequenced in a study of blood T cell repertoires in COVID-19. Assay used: immunoSEQ multiplex PCR; TCRdb lists only in-frame clones, some missing. Of a few hundred thousand clones listed, 70% to 90% are singletons. The sequencing sample was made of peripheral blood. Receptors were obtained from a woman in her fifties or sixties who had recovered from COVID-19.

This chain connects TRBV5-4 to TRBJ1-2; D is uncertain. There are 13 residues in the CDR3. CDR1 is SGHNT, CDR2 YYREEE, per germline (reference sequence). V lost 4 bases and J 1 base, leaving 8 bases between the germline ends. In DNA, the CDR3 is TGTGCCAGCAGCGTTCGGGTTAACTATGGCTACACCTTC. It yields the protein CASSVRVNYGYTF.

The gene calls are TRBV18 and TRBJ1-4; 8 bases are a match to TRBD1. The CDR3 is 16 residues long. Losses at the gene ends were 3 bases for V and 0 bases for J; bases not matched to a gene: 3. In germline, CDR1 is KGHSH, CDR2 LQKENI. For the CDR3, the DNA is TGTGCCAGCTCACCCCAGGGGGCTACAACTAATGAAAAACTGTTTTTT. Translated, it gives CASSPQGATTNEKLFF.

About this clone: Relative to the germline gene, one junction end is altered; a read error may explain this. The chain uses TRBV7-9 and TRBJ1-2; 9 positions agree with TRBD1. CDR3 length: 12 residues. Looked up from germline, CDR1 is SEHNR and CDR2 is FQNEAQ (reference sequence). The CDR3 DNA is TGTGCCAGCAGCTTAGGGACAGGGGTCACCGACTTC. Protein: CASSLGTGVTDF.

V gene TRBV19 combines with J gene TRBJ2-3, with 13 bases that match TRBD2. Germline loops: CDR1 LNHDA, CDR2 SQIVND (reference sequence). The CDR3 totals 16 residues. V was clipped by 3 bases and J by 6 bases; unmatched bases: 6. DNA of the CDR3: TGTGCCAGTAGTATTACTAGCGGGGGGGCTGGTGATACGCAGTATTTT. This gives the protein CASSITSGGAGDTQYF.

This chain joins TRBV7-2 and TRBJ2-7; possible D gene TRBD2, 6 bases. Trimming removed 4 bases from V and 0 bases from J, with 10 bases in between. The CDR3 contains 14 residues. CDR1 is SGHTA and CDR2 is FQGNSA in the germline V gene. The CDR3 loop is CASSWGLNSYEQYF. The DNA of the CDR3 is TGTGCCAGCAGCTGGGGACTGAACTCCTACGAGCAGTACTTC. The full variable domain, rest sourced from reference TRBV7-2 and TRBJ2-7, is GAGVSQSPSNKVTEKGKDVELRCDPISGHTALYWYRQSLGQGLEFLIYFQGNSAPDKSGLPSDRFSAERTGGSVSTLTIQRTQQEDSAVYLCASSWGLNSYEQYFGPGTRLTVT.

The J gene is TRBJ2-2, the V gene TRBV19, with TRBD2 matching over 13 bases. V lost 1 base and J lost 5; bases outside the gene matches: 4. CDR1 LNHDA and CDR2 SQIVND come from the germline V gene (reference sequence). The CDR3 totals 17 residues. Here the CDR3 reads CASSIGLAGGRTGELFF. The CDR3 nucleotides read TGTGCCAGTAGTATAGGACTAGCGGGAGGACGAACCGGGGAGCTGTTTTTT. Based on the CDR3 plus reference TRBV19 and TRBJ2-2, the full variable domain is DGGITQSPKYLFRKEGQNVTLSCEQNLNHDAMYWYRQDPGQGLRLIYYSQIVNDFQKGDIAEGYSVSREKKESFPLTVTSAQKNPTAFYLCASSIGLAGGRTGELFFGEGSRLTVL.

The chain has TRBV6-6 and TRBJ1-5; unclear D gene. The V end lost 4 bases, the J end lost 6 bases, and 4 bases lay between the germline ends. The CDR3 spans 11 residues. CDR1 and CDR2 from the germline V gene are MNHNY and SVGAGI (reference sequence). The CDR3 region is CASSSRQPQHF. The DNA of the CDR3 is TGTGCCAGCAGTTCGCGTCAGCCCCAGCATTTT.

The gene calls are TRBV5-1 and TRBJ2-1, with 11 positions matching TRBD2. CDR1 is SGHRS and CDR2 is YFSETQ in the germline V gene. The V segment lost 4 bases and the J segment 9 bases; nucleotides outside the gene matches: 6. CDR3 length: 14 amino acids. CDR3 protein: CASSGGTSGVEQFF. DNA of the CDR3: TGCGCCAGCAGCGGCGGGACTAGCGGAGTTGAGCAGTTCTTC.

Concerning this clone itself: At one boundary the junction diverges from the germline segment, which might be a read error. V usage is TRBV20-1 and J usage is TRBJ2-1; 13 nucleotides match TRBD2. This CDR3 is built from 14 residues. CDR1 is DFQATT and CDR2 is SNEGSKA in the germline V gene (reference sequence). The CDR3 coding sequence is TGCAGTGCTAGTTCCCTTTCGACTAGCGGGGGGAGGATCTTC. Translated: CSASSLSTSGGRIF.

The sample holds one count of this clone. This chain connects TRBV5-4 to TRBJ2-5; no clear D. CDR1 is SGHNT, CDR2 YYREEE, per germline (reference sequence). V shed 3 bases and J shed 4 bases, with 7 bases lying between them. The CDR3 extends over 12 amino acids. CDR3 DNA: TGTGCCAGCAGCTCGACACTAGAGACCCAGTACTTC. This encodes CASSSTLETQYF.

This clone appeared once. This chain links TRBV5-1 with TRBJ2-7, with TRBD2 matching 7 bases. The CDR3 has 15 residues. Germline values: CDR1 SGHRS, CDR2 YFSETQ. The V gene end was trimmed by 3 bases and the J gene end by 5 bases; junction bases not matched to a gene: 11. In DNA form, the CDR3 reads TGCGCCAGCAGCTCCGGGGGGACTGTGCACCACGAGCAGTACTTC. This encodes CASSSGGTVHHEQYF.

V is TRBV3-1 (or the pseudogene TRBV3-2) and J is TRBJ2-1; 7 bases are shared with TRBD2. V shed 6 bases and J 4 bases; nucleotides not matched to a gene: 9. CDR3 size: 15 residues. Per the germline V gene, CDR1 is LGHDT and CDR2 is YNNKEL (reference sequence). The CDR3 sequence is CASSPEAGAYNEQFF. CDR3 bases: TGTGCCAGCAGTCCCGAGGCGGGAGCGTACAATGAGCAGTTCTTC.

The gene calls are TRBV5-4 and TRBJ1-2, with 7 bases identical to TRBD1. The ends lost 4 bases at V and 0 bases at J; junction bases unmatched: 6. Germline V CDR1 and CDR2: SGHNT, YYREEE (reference sequence). The CDR3 runs to 15 residues. As DNA, the CDR3 is TGTGCCAGCAGCAAGGGGACAGTCGCTAACTATGGCTACACCTTC. The encoded protein is CASSKGTVANYGYTF.

This chain links TRBV10-1 with TRBJ1-6; the D is unclear. This CDR3 is built from 16 residues. The germline V gene has CDR1 WNHNN and CDR2 SYGVQD (reference sequence). With 5 bases removed from V and 7 bases from J, the gap between germline ends came to 18 bases. CDR3 amino acids: CASSPRGFRRNSPLHF. DNA of the CDR3: TGCGCCAGCAGTCCTCGGGGATTCCGTCGGAATTCACCCCTCCACTTT.

V usage is TRBV7-7 and J usage is TRBJ2-5; TRBD2 matches at 10 bases. CDR1 and CDR2 (germline): SSHAT, FNYEAQ (reference sequence). The CDR3 extends over 12 amino acids. The CDR3 nucleotides are TGTGCTCTTGAGCGGGAGGGGGAGACCCAGTACTTC. This gives the protein CALEREGETQYF. The whole variable domain, remainder taken from reference TRBV7-7 and TRBJ2-5, is GAGVSQSPRYKVTKRGQDVTLRCDPISSHATLYWYQQALGQGPEFLTYFNYEAQPDKSGLPSDRFSAERPEGSISTLTIQRTEQRDSAMYRCALEREGETQYFGPGTRLLVL.

This chain links TRBV7-9 with TRBJ2-5, with 8 bases matching TRBD1. CDR1 is SEHNR, CDR2 FQNEAQ, per germline (reference sequence). CDR3 length: 12 residues. V shed 5 bases and J 5 bases; nucleotides not matched to a gene: 1. In DNA form, the CDR3 reads TGTGCCAGCAGCCGACAGGGGGAGACCCAGTACTTC. The encoded protein is CASSRQGETQYF.

The chain carries TRBV4-3 and TRBJ2-1; 7 bases line up with TRBD2. The CDR3 runs to 19 residues. From germline, CDR1 is LGHNA and CDR2 YSLEER. J was trimmed by 0 bases and V by 1 base; bases with no gene match: 12. CDR3 in amino acids: CASSQVPSGPESSYNEQFF. The DNA of the CDR3 is TGCGCCAGCAGCCAAGTGCCTAGCGGACCCGAGAGCTCCTACAATGAGCAGTTCTTC.

V gene TRBV30 combines with J gene TRBJ1-1; D uncertain. Trimming pared 0 bases from V and 0 bases from J, leaving 23 bases between. CDR1 and CDR2 (germline): GTSNPN, SVGIG (reference sequence). The CDR3 is made up of 19 amino acids. In DNA form, the CDR3 reads TGTGCCTGGAGTGTACTCAATGAAGAGGGATATTGGATGAACACTGAAGCTTTCTTT. This translates into CAWSVLNEEGYWMNTEAFF. The full variable domain, in which reference TRBV30 and TRBJ1-1 provide the parts outside the CDR3, is SQTIHQWPATLVQPVGSPLSLECTVEGTSNPNLYWYRQAAGRGLQLLFYSVGIGQISSEVPQNLSASRPQDRQFILSSKKLLLSDSGFYLCAWSVLNEEGYWMNTEAFFGQGTRLTVV.

This clone was counted only a few times. This chain uses TRBV4-3 with TRBJ2-7; tentative D call: TRBD2 (6 bases). Germline V gene sequence: CDR1 LGHNA, CDR2 YSLEER. This CDR3 region has 19 residues. V lost 0 bases and J 5 bases, leaving 26 bases between the germline ends. For the CDR3, the DNA is TGCGCCAGCAGCCAAGACGCCGTACGGCGGGGTGGTGTCACCGACGAGCAGTACTTC. Its translation is CASSQDAVRRGGVTDEQYF.

The chain is built from TRBV3-1 (or the pseudogene TRBV3-2) and TRBJ1-3, with D possibly matching TRBD1 (5 bases). The CDR3 runs to 15 residues. Germline values: CDR1 LGHDT, CDR2 YNNKEL (reference sequence). V shed 6 bases and J shed 2 bases, with 14 bases lying between them. CDR3 sequence reads: CASSLGLNTGNTIYF. The CDR3 DNA sequence: TGTGCCAGCAGTCTGGGACTGAACACTGGAAACACCATATATTTT.

The chain links TRBV24-1 to TRBJ1-2, with D possibly being TRBD1 (5 bases). In germline, CDR1 is KGHDR, CDR2 SFDVKD. This CDR3 comprises 15 residues. V lost 3 bases to trimming and J lost 7 bases, with 17 bases between them. The CDR3 is CATSDPTATGGGYTF. CDR3 nucleotide sequence: TGTGCCACCAGTGATCCGACAGCGACCGGGGGTGGCTACACCTTC.

This chain uses TRBV6-1 with TRBJ1-3; 9 nucleotides align to TRBD1. Per germline, CDR1 MNHNS and CDR2 SASEGT. The CDR3 has 17 amino acids. The ends lost 4 bases at V and 0 bases at J; junction bases unmatched: 7. CDR3 DNA: TGTGCCAGCAGTGCCTACAGGGGGCTCGACTCTGGAAACACCATATATTTT. Its protein is CASSAYRGLDSGNTIYF.

This rearrangement joins TRBV14 to TRBJ2-1; 7 nucleotides agree with TRBD1. Losses at the gene ends were 3 bases for V and 6 bases for J; bases not matched to a gene: 11. The germline V gene has CDR1 SGHDN and CDR2 FVKESK. CDR3 size: 16 residues. DNA of the CDR3: TGTGCCAGCAGCCACCTACGGGACAGCTTGGGCAATGAGCAGTTCTTC. As protein: CASSHLRDSLGNEQFF.

The V gene is TRBV20-1, the J gene TRBJ2-7; TRBD1 matches at 9 bases. Germline trimming cut 3 bases from V and 5 bases from J; bases unmatched to any gene: 8. The CDR3 sequence is 14 residues long. Germline CDR1 reads DFQATT; CDR2 reads SNEGSKA (reference sequence). CDR3 in amino acids: CSASPGQGFHEQYF. The CDR3 DNA reads TGCAGTGCTAGTCCCGGACAGGGGTTCCACGAGCAGTACTTC.

The chain is built from TRBV4-1 and TRBJ2-3; tentative D call: TRBD1 (6 bases). The V gene lost 1 base and the J gene lost 2 bases, with 16 bases spanning the gap. The CDR3 length is 17 residues. Germline CDR1 is MGHRA and CDR2 is YSYEKL. The CDR3 DNA is TGCGCCAGCAGCCAAGGGGCGTCAGGGACATACACAGATACGCAGTATTTT. Translating it yields CASSQGASGTYTDTQYF.

The chain links TRBV19 to TRBJ2-1; TRBD2 matches at 14 bases. There are 17 residues in the CDR3. V was pared by 6 bases and J by 7 bases, with 11 bases of the junction left unmatched. Germline CDR1 reads LNHDA; CDR2 reads SQIVND (reference sequence). The CDR3 reads CASSPTAGLAGVNEQFF. The CDR3 DNA reads TGTGCCAGTAGCCCAACCGCGGGACTAGCGGGAGTAAATGAGCAGTTCTTC.

The chain uses TRBV7-9 and TRBJ2-3, with 11 bases matching TRBD2. Germline-derived CDR1 and CDR2 are SEHNR and FQNEAQ (reference sequence). The CDR3 spans 15 residues. With 3 bases clipped from V and 3 bases from J, the junction kept 2 bases outside the gene matches. The CDR3 sequence: CASSFTSGRTDTQYF. The DNA of the CDR3 is TGTGCCAGCAGCTTCACTAGCGGGAGAACAGATACGCAGTATTTT.

This chain links TRBV6-5 with TRBJ1-6, with 7 bases fitting TRBD1. CDR1 and CDR2 from the germline V gene are MNHEY and SVGAGI. CDR3 length: 14 amino acids. Trimming removed 5 bases from V and 6 bases from J; junction bases left unmatched: 4. Written as DNA, the CDR3 is TGTGCCAGCAGTAAACAGGGGAGTAATTCACCCCTCCACTTT. Translating gives CASSKQGSNSPLHF.

The V gene is TRBV5-1, the J gene TRBJ2-7; 10 bases are a match to TRBD1. The V segment lost 5 bases and the J segment 2 bases; nucleotides outside the gene matches: 4. Germline-derived CDR1 and CDR2 are SGHRS and YFSETQ. The CDR3 sequence is 14 residues long. CDR3 in DNA: TGCGCCAGCAGTCATGGACAGGGGGCCTACGAGCAGTACTTC. Its translation: CASSHGQGAYEQYF.

The rearrangement links TRBV4-3 to TRBJ2-7; the D gene is possibly TRBD2 (6 bases). The CDR3 extends over 15 amino acids. CDR1 LGHNA and CDR2 YSLEER come from the germline V gene. The V and J ends lost 0 bases and 6 bases respectively, with 15 bases between them. The CDR3 DNA sequence: TGCGCCAGCAGCCAAGATCTCGGGGGTTCTCGCGAGCAGTACTTC. It encodes CASSQDLGGSREQYF.

V usage is TRBV5-6 and J usage is TRBJ2-5, with 9 bases matching TRBD2. V lost 2 bases and J lost 5; bases outside the gene matches: 4. CDR3 length: 14 residues. From germline, CDR1 is SGHDT and CDR2 YYEEEE. CDR3 in DNA: TGTGCCAGCAGCTTTAGCGGGGGTACGGAGACCCAGTACTTC. This encodes CASSFSGGTETQYF.

A single count supports this clone. The chain combines TRBV5-8 with TRBJ1-2; D not resolved. Germline CDR1 reads SGHTS; CDR2 reads YDEGEE. V dropped 0 bases and J dropped 4 bases, with 16 bases sitting between them. The CDR3 sequence is 16 residues long. CDR3 DNA sequence: TGTGCCAGCAGCTTGGGGGCTGGAGGATCTGGCTATGGCTACACCTTC. This sequence encodes CASSLGAGGSGYGYTF. Supplemented by reference TRBV5-8 and TRBJ1-2, the full variable domain reads EAGVTQSPTHLIKTRGQQATLRCSPISGHTSVYWYQQALGLGLQFLLWYDEGEERNRGNFPPRFSGRQFPNYSSELNVNALELEDSALYLCASSLGAGGSGYGYTFGSGTRLTVV.